Listed below are T cell receptor beta chains from one sample, sequenced in a study of T cell repertoires in cytomegalovirus infection. TCRdb analysed the reads with MiXCR anew, one entry per CDR3 protein. The sample has 150,000 to 200,000 distinct CDR3 sequences, over 13% seen once. The sequenced sample consisted of PBMCs. Every receptor here comes from a human donor in good health (CMV status not recorded). Some clones in this sample may be carry-over from other donors' samples. Each CDR3 is given with its conserved first and last residue. The D gene is left open where the match is weak. Part of the rows lack a size; the others show once, few, many or a class for expanded clones.

size	D	V	J	DNA	CDR3
many	NA	TRBV6-5	TRBJ2-7	TGTGCCAGCAGCTCTTTTATCGGCGGGTTCCCCTACGAGCAGTACTTC	CASSSFIGGFPYEQYF
NA	NA	TRBV29-1	TRBJ2-3	TGCAGCGCCTTTCGGGATACGCAGTATTTT	CSAFRDTQYF
few	NA	TRBV7-9	TRBJ1-6	TGTGCCAGCAGCCCCTCGGCGTCGCTCGCTTCACCCCTCCACTTT	CASSPSASLASPLHF
NA	TRBD1	TRBV28	TRBJ1-5	TGTGCGAGCCGGACAGGGACTCAGCCCCAGCATTTT	CASRTGTQPQHF
once	TRBD1	TRBV29-1	TRBJ1-5	TGCAGCGTGTCAACAGGGGGCTCAGGGCCCCAGCATTTT	CSVSTGGSGPQHF
few	NA	TRBV6-2/TRBV6-3	TRBJ1-5	TGTGCCAGCAGTTTCAACAGGGTTGGGCGAAATCAGCCCCAGCATTTT	CASSFNRVGRNQPQHF
many	NA	TRBV10-3	TRBJ2-1	TGTGCCATCAGCGAAAGGAGGAGGCCCGGGGATGAGCAGTTCTTC	CAISERRRPGDEQFF
NA	NA	TRBV29-1	TRBJ1-2	TGCAGCGTCGCAGATGGTGGAAGCTATGGCTACACCTTC	CSVADGGSYGYTF
few	TRBD1	TRBV6-5	TRBJ1-2	TGTGCCAGCAGTTACTCTGGGACAGGGGGCGCGGATGGCTACACCTTC	CASSYSGTGGADGYTF
many	TRBD2	TRBV6-2/TRBV6-3	TRBJ2-1	TGTGCCAGCAGTTACTACGGACTAGCCAATGAGCAGTTCTTC	CASSYYGLANEQFF
few	TRBD2	TRBV7-6	TRBJ2-5	TGTGCCAGCAGCCCAGGACTAGCGAAGACCCAGTACTTC	CASSPGLAKTQYF
few	NA	TRBV12-3/TRBV12-4	TRBJ2-2	TGTGCCAGCAGTTTGGGCAGCATGATTCGCACCGGGGAGCTGTTTTTT	CASSLGSMIRTGELFF
NA	NA	TRBV7-6	TRBJ2-1	TGTGCCAGCAGCCCCTGGGACGGATACAATGAGCAGTTCTTC	CASSPWDGYNEQFF
many	TRBD1	TRBV28	TRBJ1-3	TGTGCCAGCAGTCCCTACAGGGGATTCATGGTTCCTGGAAACACCATATATTTT	CASSPYRGFMVPGNTIYF
many	TRBD1	TRBV7-2	TRBJ1-2	TGTGCCAGCAGCCCCGACAGGGGGGATGGCTACACCTTC	CASSPDRGDGYTF
few	TRBD1	TRBV30	TRBJ2-5	TGTGCCTGGAGATCGGGACAGCGATACCAAGAGACCCAGTACTTC	CAWRSGQRYQETQYF
few	TRBD1	TRBV6-1	TRBJ1-5	TGTGCCAGCACCTGGACAGGGTATCAGCCCCAGCATTTT	CASTWTGYQPQHF
many	NA	TRBV7-2	TRBJ1-2	TGTGCCAGCAGCTCACACCCCGTCCGACCGATTAACTATGGCTACACCTTC	CASSSHPVRPINYGYTF
many	NA	TRBV6-2/TRBV6-3	TRBJ1-5	TGTGCCAGCACCGCAGGAGGCTTCTGGAATCAGCCCCAGCATTTT	CASTAGGFWNQPQHF
NA	NA	TRBV20-1	TRBJ1-3	TGCAGTGCTAGAGACGACTCACGGTCCAGAAACACCATATATTTT	CSARDDSRSRNTIYF
NA	NA	TRBV7-9	TRBJ1-2	TGTGCCAGCAGCTTAGATCGTGGCTACACCTTC	CASSLDRGYTF
many	NA	TRBV7-2	TRBJ2-7	TGTGCCAGCAGCTTAGGTGGTTGGGAGTACGAGCAGTACTTC	CASSLGGWEYEQYF
NA	NA	TRBV6-5	TRBJ2-7	TGTGCCAGCGGGAGGTTAACCTCCTACGAGCAGTACTTC	CASGRLTSYEQYF
many	TRBD1	TRBV7-2	TRBJ2-2	TGTGCCAGCAGCCCCTGGGACAGGGGAGGAACCGGGGAGCTGTTTTTT	CASSPWDRGGTGELFF
NA	NA	TRBV24-1	TRBJ1-5	TGTGCCACCAGTGACCGGGCGTTGAATCAGCCCCAGCATTTT	CATSDRALNQPQHF
NA	NA	TRBV20-1	TRBJ1-1	TGCAGTGCAACAACCAGGGACATATTGATCACTGAAGCTTTCTTT	CSATTRDILITEAFF
few	TRBD2	TRBV9	TRBJ2-1	TGTGCCAGCAGCGTAGAGGGACTAGCTTCCTATTCCTCCTACAATGAGCAGTTCTTC	CASSVEGLASYSSYNEQFF
many	TRBD1	TRBV19	TRBJ2-6	TGTGCCAGTAGTATCCGGACAGGGTTAGGCTCTGGGGCCAACGTCCTGACTTTC	CASSIRTGLGSGANVLTF
many	TRBD2	TRBV11-1	TRBJ2-5	TGTGCCAGCAGCTTAGGAAGGACGGCTAGCGGGGGCTCCGGGGAGACCCAGTACTTC	CASSLGRTASGGSGETQYF
few	TRBD1	TRBV27	TRBJ1-6	TGTGCCAGCACCGGGACAGCGAATTCACCCCTCCACTTT	CASTGTANSPLHF
NA	NA	TRBV19	TRBJ1-1	TGTGCCAGTAGTCCCATTTTTTCAGGGACTGAAGCTTTCTTT	CASSPIFSGTEAFF
many	NA	TRBV10-3	TRBJ2-7	TGTGCCACATCAAGGGCCTCCGGGGACGAGCAGTACTTC	CATSRASGDEQYF
few	TRBD2	TRBV20-1	TRBJ2-1	TGCAGTGGGGGGGGGAGCAGCAATGAGCAGTTCTTC	CSGGGSSNEQFF
many	NA	TRBV7-8	TRBJ1-1	TGTGCCAGCACCCCCTTGGGGGAGACTGAAGCTTTCTTT	CASTPLGETEAFF
many	NA	TRBV6-1	TRBJ2-5	TGTGCCAGCAGCGCTGGATCGCAAGAGACCCAGTACTTC	CASSAGSQETQYF
many	TRBD1	TRBV10-3	TRBJ1-5	TGTGCCATCAGTGACCCTGCAACAGGGGGCGGCAATCAGCCCCAGCATTTT	CAISDPATGGGNQPQHF
once	NA	TRBV10-3	TRBJ1-5	TGTGCCATCGGGGGGAGTTTTGATCAGCCCCAGCATTTT	CAIGGSFDQPQHF
NA	NA	TRBV11-2	TRBJ2-2	TGTGCCAGCAGCTTAGTCGGCCGCGGGACCGGGGAGCTGTTTTTT	CASSLVGRGTGELFF
many	NA	TRBV7-2	TRBJ1-1	TGTGCCAGCAGAACAACCTCAGGGGCCCTTGAAGCTTTCTTT	CASRTTSGALEAFF
many	NA	TRBV5-1	TRBJ1-1	TGCGCCAGCAGCTTGGAAGTCAGGGGATACCTCATGAACACTGAAGCTTTCTTT	CASSLEVRGYLMNTEAFF
NA	TRBD2	TRBV9	TRBJ2-3	TGTGCCAGCAGCCCCCGACAAGCGGGGGGGGATACGCAGTATTTT	CASSPRQAGGDTQYF
few	TRBD1	TRBV29-1	TRBJ1-1	TGCAGCGTACATGGGACAGGGCTGAACACTGAAGCTTTCTTT	CSVHGTGLNTEAFF
many	NA	TRBV6-5	TRBJ1-5	TGTGCCAGCCGCCCTCCGGGGGGTAGTCAGCCCCAGCATTTT	CASRPPGGSQPQHF
NA	NA	TRBV29-1	TRBJ2-7	TGCAGCGTTGAGGGGGCTAGCGACCGCTACGAGCAGTACTTC	CSVEGASDRYEQYF
NA	NA	TRBV7-9	TRBJ2-2	TGTGCCAGCAAGCCTGAGTTAGGGCGGGAACGTGCCACCGGGGAGCTGTTTTTT	CASKPELGRERATGELFF
few	NA	TRBV6-5	TRBJ2-2	TGTGCCAGCAGTTACTCCCAGGCGAACACCGGGGAGCTGTTTTTT	CASSYSQANTGELFF
NA	TRBD2	TRBV4-2	TRBJ2-5	TGTGCCGGCAGCCAAGATGGGACTAGCGGGAGTCGAGAGACCCAGTACTTC	CAGSQDGTSGSRETQYF
few	NA	TRBV6-1	TRBJ2-1	TGTGCCAGCAGAACGCTTAGTGAGCAGTTCTTC	CASRTLSEQFF
many	NA	TRBV12-5	TRBJ1-5	TGTGCTAGTGGTTTGGTACTAGGTGAGGGCCAGCCCCAGCATTTT	CASGLVLGEGQPQHF
NA	NA	TRBV19	TRBJ2-2	TGTGTCAGTAAAGCAGGCGCGAACACCGGGGAGCTGTTTTTT	CVSKAGANTGELFF
many	TRBD1	TRBV7-2	TRBJ1-5	TGTGCCAGCAGCTCAGAAACAGGGGGCAGAAATCAGCCCCAGCATTTT	CASSSETGGRNQPQHF
few	NA	TRBV2	TRBJ2-1	TGTGCCAGCAGTAGAGACAGGTTAGGTGAGCAGTTCTTC	CASSRDRLGEQFF
NA	TRBD1	TRBV29-1	TRBJ1-1	TGCAGTACGGGACAGGGGGTCACTGAAGCTTTCTTT	CSTGQGVTEAFF
few	TRBD2	TRBV11-2	TRBJ2-1	TGTGCCAGCAGCTTAATAGCGGGAGCCTACAATGAGCAGTTCTTC	CASSLIAGAYNEQFF
few	TRBD2	TRBV12-3/TRBV12-4	TRBJ2-2	TGTGCCAGCGACGTCTCGGGCGCGGGAGTCGGCACCGGGGAGCTGTTTTTT	CASDVSGAGVGTGELFF
many	NA	TRBV28	TRBJ1-5	TGTGCCAGCAGTTTAAAACAGGAGCATCAGCCCCAGCATTTT	CASSLKQEHQPQHF
few	TRBD2	TRBV9	TRBJ2-5	TGTGCCAGCAGCGTAGGTGCGGGGGTTCTCCAAGAGACCCAGTACTTC	CASSVGAGVLQETQYF
few	NA	TRBV7-9	TRBJ2-1	TGTGCCAGCACCTTGCTTGAGCAGTTCTTC	CASTLLEQFF